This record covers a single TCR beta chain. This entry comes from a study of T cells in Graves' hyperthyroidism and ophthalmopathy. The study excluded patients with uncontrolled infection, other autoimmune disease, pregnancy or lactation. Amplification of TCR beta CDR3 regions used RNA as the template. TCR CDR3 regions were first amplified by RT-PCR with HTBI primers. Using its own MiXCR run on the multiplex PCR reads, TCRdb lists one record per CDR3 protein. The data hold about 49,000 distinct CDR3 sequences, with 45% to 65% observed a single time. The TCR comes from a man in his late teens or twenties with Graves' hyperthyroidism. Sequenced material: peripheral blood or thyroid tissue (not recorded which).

DNA for the CDR3: TGTGCCAGCAGGCCACGGACAGGGGGCAGTGGCTACACCTTC. Translated, it gives CASRPRTGGSGYTF. V is TRBV10-3 and J is TRBJ1-2, with 11 bases identical to TRBD1. This CDR3 contains 14 residues. Germline CDR1 and CDR2: ENHRY and SYGVKD. J gave up 7 bases and V 10 bases, and 11 bases lay outside the gene matches.